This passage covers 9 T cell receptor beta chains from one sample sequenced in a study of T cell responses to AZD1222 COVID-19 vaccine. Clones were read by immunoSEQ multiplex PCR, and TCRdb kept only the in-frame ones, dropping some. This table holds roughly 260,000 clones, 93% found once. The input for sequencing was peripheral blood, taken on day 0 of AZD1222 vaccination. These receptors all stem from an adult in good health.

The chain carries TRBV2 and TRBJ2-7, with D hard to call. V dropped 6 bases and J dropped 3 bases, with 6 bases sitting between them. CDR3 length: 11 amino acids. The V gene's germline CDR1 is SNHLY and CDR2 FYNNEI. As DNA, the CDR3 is TGTGCCAGCAGCAAGGGCTACGAGCAGTACTTC. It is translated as CASSKGYEQYF.

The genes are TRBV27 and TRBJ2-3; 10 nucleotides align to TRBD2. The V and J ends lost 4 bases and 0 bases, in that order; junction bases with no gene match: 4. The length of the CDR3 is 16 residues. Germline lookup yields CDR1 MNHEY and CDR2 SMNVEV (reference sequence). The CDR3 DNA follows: TGTGCCAGCAGTTATCGGACTAGCGGTAGCACAGATACGCAGTATTTT. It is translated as CASSYRTSGSTDTQYF.

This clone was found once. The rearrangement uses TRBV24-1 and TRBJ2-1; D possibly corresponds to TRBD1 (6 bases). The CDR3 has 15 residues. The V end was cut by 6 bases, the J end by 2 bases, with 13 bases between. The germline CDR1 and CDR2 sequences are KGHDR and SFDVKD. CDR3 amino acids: CATSPTGFTYNEQFF. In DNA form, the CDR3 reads TGTGCCACCAGTCCTACAGGGTTCACCTACAATGAGCAGTTCTTC.

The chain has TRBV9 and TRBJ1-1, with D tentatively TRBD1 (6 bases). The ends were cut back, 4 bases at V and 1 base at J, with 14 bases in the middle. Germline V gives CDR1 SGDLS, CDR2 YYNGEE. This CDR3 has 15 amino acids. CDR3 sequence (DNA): TGTGCCAGCAGCTCGGCCGGGGGCAGGAACACTGAAGCTTTCTTT. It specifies CASSSAGGRNTEAFF.

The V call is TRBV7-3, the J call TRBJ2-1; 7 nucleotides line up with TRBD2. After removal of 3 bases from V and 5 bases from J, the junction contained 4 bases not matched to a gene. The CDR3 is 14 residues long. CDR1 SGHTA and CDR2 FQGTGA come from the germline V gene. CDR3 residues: CASSLGGGNNEQFF. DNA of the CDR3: TGTGCCAGCAGCTTGGGCGGGGGAAACAATGAGCAGTTCTTC. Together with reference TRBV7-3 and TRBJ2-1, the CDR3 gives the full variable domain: GAGVSQTPSNKVTEKGKYVELRCDPISGHTALYWYRQSLGQGPEFLIYFQGTGAADDSGLPNDRFFAVRPEGSVSTLKIQRTERGDSAVYLCASSLGGGNNEQFFGPGTRLTVL.

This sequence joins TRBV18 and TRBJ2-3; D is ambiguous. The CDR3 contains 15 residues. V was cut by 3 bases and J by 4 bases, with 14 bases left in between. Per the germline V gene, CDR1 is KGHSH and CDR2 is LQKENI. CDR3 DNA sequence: TGTGCCAGCTCACCCCCGGGCGCTAGGGCAGATACGCAGTATTTT. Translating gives CASSPPGARADTQYF.

CDR3 sequence: CAWRRDPSYNEQFF. CDR3 sequence (DNA): TGTGCCTGGAGAAGGGATCCCTCCTACAATGAGCAGTTCTTC. V and J are TRBV30 and TRBJ2-1, with unresolved D. This CDR3 has 14 amino acids. V dropped 3 bases and J dropped 0 bases, with 9 bases sitting between them. Germline V gene sequence: CDR1 GTSNPN, CDR2 SVGIG (reference sequence).

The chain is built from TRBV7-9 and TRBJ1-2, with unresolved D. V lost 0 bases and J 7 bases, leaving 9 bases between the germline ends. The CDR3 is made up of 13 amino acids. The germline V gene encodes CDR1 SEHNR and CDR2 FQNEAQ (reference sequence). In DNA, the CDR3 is TGTGCCAGCAGCTTAGCCCTTTCTAGTGGCTACACCTTC. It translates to CASSLALSSGYTF.

CDR3 sequence reads: CASSENYDTQYF. The CDR3, as DNA: TGTGCCAGCAGTGAAAATTACGATACGCAGTATTTT. V is TRBV25-1 and J is TRBJ2-3; no clear D gene. V dropped 2 bases and J dropped 6 bases, with 6 bases sitting between them. CDR1 MGHDK and CDR2 SYGVNS come from the germline V gene. The CDR3 is 12 amino acids.